This T cell receptor (beta chain) was sequenced during a study of shared clonotypes between healthy human individuals. Assay: immunoSEQ multiplex PCR; the TCRdb copy retains only in-frame clones and omits some. The data show around 1.1 million clones, 60% to 80% seen once. The CDR3 contains 13 residues. Germline assignment: CDR1 SQVTM and CDR2 ANQGSEA. V gave up 4 bases and J gave up 5 bases, with 12 bases separating them. This receptor was obtained from a young man in good health. Some clones in this sample may be carry-over from other donors' samples. The sample taken for sequencing was memory CD4+ T cells from PBMCs. Specified subset: CD45RA-negative fraction. J is TRBJ1-5 and V is TRBV29-1, with D perhaps TRBD1 (6 bases). DNA for the CDR3: TGCAGCGTTGCAGGGGATTTAGATCAGCCCCAGCATTTT. This codes for CSVAGDLDQPQHF.